Below are 14 T cell receptor beta chains sequenced from a single sample in a study of T cell repertoires in cytomegalovirus infection. Each CDR3 protein gets one entry after TCRdb re-called the reads with MiXCR. The data show under 200,000 distinct CDR3 sequences, less than 9.5% seen once. Specimen: PBMCs. These receptors came from a human donor in good health (CMV status not recorded). Some clones in this sample may be carry-over from other donors' samples.

This clonotype was seen many times. V is TRBV7-9 and J is TRBJ2-1; 10 nucleotides agree with TRBD2. The CDR3 runs to 17 residues. After removal of 5 bases from V and 2 bases from J, the junction contained 9 bases not matched to a gene. The V gene's germline CDR1 is SEHNR and CDR2 FQNEAQ (reference sequence). The CDR3 loop reads CASSEGGLAGAYNEQFF. CDR3 DNA sequence: TGTGCCAGCAGCGAAGGGGGCCTAGCGGGAGCCTACAATGAGCAGTTCTTC.

The chain recombines TRBV18 with TRBJ2-7; possible D gene TRBD1, 5 bases. Trimming left V 0 bases short and J 4 bases short, with 13 bases between. CDR1 is KGHSH, CDR2 LQKENI, per germline. The CDR3 has 15 amino acids. This CDR3 is CASSPPSTESYEQYF. The CDR3 DNA sequence: TGTGCCAGCTCACCACCCTCGACAGAGTCTTACGAGCAGTACTTC.

This clonotype turned up a few times. The chain links TRBV9 to TRBJ1-1; D perhaps matches TRBD1 (5 bases). CDR3 length: 15 residues. Per germline, CDR1 SGDLS and CDR2 YYNGEE. Deletions cut 3 bases from V and 4 bases from J, with 16 bases between. The CDR3 DNA reads as TGTGCCAGCAGCGGAAACCGGGGCATGGGCACTGAAGCTTTCTTT. Protein: CASSGNRGMGTEAFF.

This clonotype appeared a few times. The rearrangement joins TRBV18 to TRBJ2-7; the D gene is possibly TRBD2 (6 bases). V lost 3 bases to trimming and J lost 1 base, with 10 bases between them. Per germline, CDR1 KGHSH and CDR2 LQKENI. There are 14 residues in the CDR3. CDR3 nucleotide sequence: TGTGCCAGCTCACCTACCGGGACTTCCTACGAGCAGTACTTC. Encoded protein: CASSPTGTSYEQYF.

The gene calls are TRBV2 and TRBJ1-5; no clear D. Germline assignment: CDR1 SNHLY and CDR2 FYNNEI. The CDR3 loop spans 13 amino acids. V lost 4 bases to trimming and J lost 2 bases, with 6 bases between them. CDR3 coding DNA: TGTGCCAGCAGTGCGGTCGGCAATCAGCCCCAGCATTTT. Protein product: CASSAVGNQPQHF.

This clonotype was seen many times. The chain's CDR3 is CASSTGQGAYEQYF. CDR3 nucleotides: TGTGCCAGCAGCACTGGACAGGGGGCCTACGAGCAGTACTTC. V is TRBV7-2 and J is TRBJ2-7; the match to TRBD1 covers 10 bases. Germline V lookup: CDR1 SGHTA, CDR2 FQGNSA. The CDR3 extends over 14 amino acids. V trimming: 5 bases; J trimming: 2 bases; junction bases outside the gene matches: 3.

This clonotype was seen ten or more times. The chain uses TRBV7-3 and TRBJ1-2; a weak D match, TRBD1 (5 bases). V was shortened by 5 bases and J by 8 bases, with 21 bases between the two germline ends. Germline CDR1 SGHTA, CDR2 FQGTGA. This CDR3 comprises 15 residues. The DNA for the CDR3 is TGTGCCAGCAGCCCACGGGACCCGAAGCTCAGGGGCTACACCTTC. It codes for CASSPRDPKLRGYTF.

At least ten counts were recorded for this clonotype. The chain uses TRBV11-2 and TRBJ1-1; the D is unclear. Trimming pared 0 bases from V and 4 bases from J, leaving 9 bases between. The CDR3 has 14 residues. CDR1 SGHAT and CDR2 FQNNGV come from the germline V gene. The CDR3 protein is CASSLDRRATEAFF. CDR3 DNA: TGTGCCAGCAGCTTAGATCGGAGGGCCACTGAAGCTTTCTTT.

This clonotype was detected ten times or more. The CDR3 DNA reads as TGTGCCAGCAGCTTGGGTTCGGAGAACTATGGCTACACCTTC. Protein sequence: CASSLGSENYGYTF. The rearrangement uses TRBV7-2 and TRBJ1-2, with unresolved D. The V gene's germline CDR1 is SGHTA and CDR2 FQGNSA. CDR3 length: 14 residues. Trimming removed 3 bases from V and 2 bases from J, with 10 bases in between.

V is TRBV28 and J is TRBJ2-3, with D unresolved. The CDR3 runs to 16 residues. CDR1 and CDR2 (germline): MDHEN, SYDVKM. Trimming took 2 bases from V and 2 from J, leaving 14 bases between them. CDR3 sequence (DNA): TGTGCCAGCAGTTTAGCTAAGGCCTTCGACACAGATACGCAGTATTTT. Encoded protein: CASSLAKAFDTDTQYF.

At least ten counts were recorded for this clonotype. CDR3 sequence reads: CASSRDPEETQYF. CDR3 nucleotide sequence: TGTGCCAGCAGCCGAGACCCCGAGGAGACCCAGTACTTC. The chain uses TRBV7-2 and TRBJ2-5; no firm D call. This CDR3 is 13 amino acids long. Trimming removed 5 bases from V and 5 bases from J, with 12 bases in between. The germline gives CDR1 SGHTA, CDR2 FQGNSA.

This clonotype showed up many times. The chain recombines TRBV7-2 with TRBJ1-1; D gene unclear. The CDR3 consists of 15 residues. CDR1 is SGHTA, CDR2 FQGNSA, per germline. Trimming left V 1 base short and J 3 bases short, with 12 bases between. CDR3 protein: CASSLDRAGYTEAFF. As DNA, the CDR3 is TGTGCCAGCAGCTTAGACCGGGCGGGATACACTGAAGCTTTCTTT. Complete variable domain (other parts from reference TRBV7-2 and TRBJ1-1): GAGVSQSPSNKVTEKGKDVELRCDPISGHTALYWYRQSLGQGLEFLIYFQGNSAPDKSGLPSDRFSAERTGGSVSTLTIQRTQQEDSAVYLCASSLDRAGYTEAFFGQGTRLTVV.

This clonotype has only a few counts. The chain links TRBV28 to TRBJ2-5; no definite D call. The CDR3 sequence is 14 residues long. The germline CDR1 and CDR2 sequences are MDHEN and SYDVKM. Trimming stripped 1 base from V and 4 bases from J, with 10 bases between. The CDR3 DNA reads as TGTGCCAGCAGTTTATTTGGCTCCCTAGAGACCCAGTACTTC. Residues: CASSLFGSLETQYF.

This clonotype was recorded at least ten times. V and J are TRBV12-3 or TRBV12-4 and TRBJ1-3, with a tentative D call TRBD1 (5 bases). Trimming cost V 4 bases and J 2 bases, with 12 bases left between them. CDR3 size: 15 residues. The CDR3 sequence is CASSWEGSAGNTIYF. The CDR3 coding sequence is TGTGCCAGCAGTTGGGAGGGGTCCGCTGGAAACACCATATATTTT.